Each of the 27 T cell receptor beta chains below was sequenced from the same sample in a study of cytomegalovirus exposure and HLA in healthy donors. Both 60 Vbeta primers and 13 Jbeta primers went into the PCR. Clones were sequenced by immunoSEQ multiplex PCR, and TCRdb holds only the in-frame ones, with some missing. The repertoire holds approximately 190,000 clones, with around 87% as singletons. Sequencing was carried out using PBMCs. The receptors were sampled from a boy aged 2 to 10 in good health and CMV-seronegative.

The chain links TRBV5-4 to TRBJ2-7; a weak D match, TRBD2 (6 bases). This CDR3 has 17 residues. CDR1 and CDR2 (germline): SGHNT, YYREEE (reference sequence). The ends were cut back, 0 bases at V and 3 bases at J, with 19 bases in the middle. This CDR3 is CASSLGPGTGVGYEQYF. The DNA of the CDR3 is TGTGCCAGCAGCTTGGGACCCGGGACTGGCGTGGGCTACGAGCAGTACTTC.

The rearrangement joins TRBV6-5 to TRBJ1-2, with D hard to call. Deletions cut 5 bases from V and 4 bases from J, with 11 bases between. The CDR3 is 13 residues long. From germline, CDR1 is MNHEY and CDR2 SVGAGI. The CDR3 sequence: CASSETAGYGYTF. The CDR3 DNA is TGTGCCAGCAGTGAGACTGCTGGCTATGGCTACACCTTC.

This clone was seen a single time. J is TRBJ2-7 and V is TRBV6-5; D not certain. The CDR3 is 15 amino acids. The germline CDR1 and CDR2 sequences are MNHEY and SVGAGI. V was trimmed by 1 base and J by 3 bases, leaving 13 bases between them. This CDR3 is CASSYYPPRNYEQYF. In DNA form, the CDR3 reads TGTGCCAGCAGTTACTACCCGCCTAGAAACTACGAGCAGTACTTC.

The V call is TRBV12-2, the J call TRBJ2-3; the tabulated D call, TRBD1, remains unverified against the DNA. TRBV12-2 is designated a pseudogene. This CDR3 has 17 amino acids. CDR3 sequence (DNA): TGTGCAAGTCGCTTAGGTATTGTACAGGGGGCTACAGATACGCAGTATTTT. Encoded protein: CASRLGIVQGATDTQYF.

The V call is TRBV27, the J call TRBJ1-4; 9 bases match TRBD1. The CDR3 has 17 residues. Germline lookup yields CDR1 MNHEY and CDR2 SMNVEV (reference sequence). V lost 3 bases and J lost 8; bases outside the gene matches: 13. In DNA form, the CDR3 reads TGTGCCAGCAGTTTTACACACTCCGGGACAGGGCGGGAAAAACTGTTTTTT. Its translation is CASSFTHSGTGREKLFF.

This clone was detected only once. V is TRBV5-1 and J is TRBJ2-5, with 9 bases lining up with TRBD1. Germline assignment: CDR1 SGHRS and CDR2 YFSETQ. The CDR3 runs 15 residues. V lost 3 bases, J lost 2 bases, and 5 bases stayed unmatched. This chain's CDR3 is CASSSGTGLQETQYF. The CDR3 DNA reads TGCGCCAGCAGCTCCGGGACAGGGTTACAAGAGACCCAGTACTTC.

The chain combines TRBV27 with TRBJ1-1; TRBD1 aligns across 8 bases. The CDR3 runs 15 residues. J lost 9 bases, V lost 3 bases, and 12 bases had no gene match. In germline, CDR1 is MNHEY, CDR2 SMNVEV (reference sequence). CDR3 protein: CASSLGQALQEKAFF. The CDR3 nucleotides are TGTGCCAGCAGTTTGGGACAGGCACTTCAAGAAAAAGCTTTCTTT.

The rearrangement uses TRBV7-3 and TRBJ1-1, with TRBD1 as a possible D gene (6 bases). CDR1 is SGHTA, CDR2 FQGTGA, per germline. With 5 bases removed from V and 1 base from J, the gap between germline ends came to 23 bases. This CDR3 has 18 amino acids. Here the CDR3 DNA reads TGTGCCAGCAGCCTCCGCCTCGGGGGGGCCCTCTCGAACACTGAAGCTTTCTTT. It specifies CASSLRLGGALSNTEAFF.

The chain joins TRBV6-6 to TRBJ2-3, with D unresolved. Trimming stripped 0 bases from V and 1 base from J, with 5 bases between. Germline V gene sequence: CDR1 MNHNY, CDR2 SVGAGI (reference sequence). The CDR3 is 14 residues long. The CDR3 is CASSYSLGTDTQYF. The DNA for the CDR3 is TGTGCCAGCAGTTACTCCCTCGGCACAGATACGCAGTATTTT.

The chain joins TRBV18 to TRBJ1-1; the match to TRBD1 covers 7 bases. Trimming removed 3 bases from V and 1 base from J; junction bases left unmatched: 5. The CDR3 extends over 15 amino acids. In germline, CDR1 is KGHSH, CDR2 LQKENI. The CDR3 reads CASSPQNRGNTEAFF. CDR3 bases: TGTGCCAGCTCACCCCAAAACAGGGGGAACACTGAAGCTTTCTTT.

The rearrangement uses TRBV10-3 and TRBJ1-3; possible D gene TRBD1, 6 bases. Per the germline V gene, CDR1 is ENHRY and CDR2 is SYGVKD. V was pared by 3 bases and J by 2 bases, with 17 bases between. CDR3 length: 17 amino acids. CDR3 in amino acids: CAISDNWSGAAGNTIYF. In nucleotides, the CDR3 is TGTGCCATCAGTGACAACTGGTCAGGGGCAGCTGGAAACACCATATATTTT.

The V gene is TRBV6-6, the J gene TRBJ2-3; the D gene is possibly TRBD2 (6 bases). V lost 3 bases to trimming and J lost 1 base, with 11 bases between them. CDR1 and CDR2 (germline): MNHNY, SVGAGI (reference sequence). The CDR3 covers 15 residues. The CDR3 region is CASSYVAGRTDTQYF. The CDR3 coding sequence is TGTGCCAGCAGTTATGTGGCGGGACGCACAGATACGCAGTATTTT.

This chain connects TRBV6-1 to TRBJ2-5, with TRBD2 as a possible D gene (5 bases). The length of the CDR3 is 14 residues. The V and J ends lost 2 bases and 7 bases respectively, with 14 bases between them. CDR1 is MNHNS and CDR2 is SASEGT in the germline V gene. The CDR3 nucleotides are TGTGCCAGCAGTGAACTTGAGGGCAAAGGGACCCAGTACTTC. It encodes CASSELEGKGTQYF.

The rearrangement joins TRBV6-5 to TRBJ1-2, with 7 nucleotides matching TRBD1. V shed 6 bases and J 2 bases; nucleotides not matched to a gene: 3. This CDR3 is 13 amino acids long. Looked up from germline, CDR1 is MNHEY and CDR2 is SVGAGI. The CDR3 DNA reads as TGTGCCAGCAGATTACAGGGGAACTATGGCTACACCTTC. It is translated as CASRLQGNYGYTF.

The CDR3 DNA reads TGTGCCTGGAGTGTAGAATTCGGAGGGACTAATGAAAAACTGTTTTTT. This sequence encodes CAWSVEFGGTNEKLFF. J is TRBJ1-4 and V is TRBV30, with unresolved D. There are 16 residues in the CDR3. Deletions cut 0 bases from V and 2 bases from J, with 13 bases between. Germline V CDR1 and CDR2: GTSNPN, SVGIG (reference sequence).

V is TRBV29-1 and J is TRBJ2-3; 9 bases agree with TRBD1. The CDR3 length is 14 residues. Germline CDR1 and CDR2: SQVTM and ANQGSEA. Trimming cost V 7 bases and J 0 bases; bases outside gene matches: 5. DNA for the CDR3: TGCAGCGCCAAACAGGGGGCTAGCACAGATACGCAGTATTTT. It encodes CSAKQGASTDTQYF.

This chain's CDR3 is CASSSPGGDADTQYF. The CDR3 DNA follows: TGTGCCAGCAGCTCGCCGGGAGGGGATGCAGATACGCAGTATTTT. This chain connects TRBV7-9 to TRBJ2-3, with TRBD2 matching 8 bases. V gave up 4 bases and J gave up 4 bases; unmatched junction bases: 7. Germline values: CDR1 SEHNR, CDR2 FQNEAQ (reference sequence). The CDR3 has 15 amino acids.

J is TRBJ1-6 and V is TRBV27; D not resolved. The ends were cut back, 3 bases at V and 13 bases at J, with 13 bases in the middle. The CDR3 is made up of 13 amino acids. The germline V gene encodes CDR1 MNHEY and CDR2 SMNVEV (reference sequence). In DNA form, the CDR3 reads TGTGCCAGCAGTTTGGCCCCGGGTGGGCCCCTCCACTTT. Translation: CASSLAPGGPLHF.

This clone was recorded only once. The J gene is TRBJ2-7, the V gene TRBV6-5; D might be TRBD1 (5 bases). This CDR3 spans 13 amino acids. Deletions cut 5 bases from V and 2 bases from J, with 10 bases between. Germline CDR1 is MNHEY and CDR2 is SVGAGI. Here the CDR3 DNA reads TGTGCCAGCAGTCGGACAAGAGCCTACGAGCAGTACTTC. Encoded protein: CASSRTRAYEQYF.

V usage is TRBV7-9 and J usage is TRBJ2-7; no reliable D call. This CDR3 contains 15 residues. V lost 8 bases to trimming and J lost 5 bases, with 22 bases between them. Germline V gene data show CDR1 as SEHNR and CDR2 as FQNEAQ (reference sequence). CDR3 amino acids: CASGMIPSAKDEQYF. The CDR3 bases are TGTGCCAGCGGTATGATCCCGAGCGCCAAGGACGAGCAGTACTTC.

The V gene is TRBV27, the J gene TRBJ1-6; D is possibly TRBD1 (5 bases). Germline V CDR1 and CDR2: MNHEY, SMNVEV (reference sequence). V was trimmed by 7 bases and J by 0 bases, leaving 19 bases between them. CDR3 size: 18 residues. CDR3 sequence reads: CASTFTGGRGSYNSPLHF. The CDR3 coding sequence is TGTGCCAGCACCTTCACCGGGGGAAGGGGCTCCTATAATTCACCCCTCCACTTT.

CDR3 sequence: CASSLGFGGNSPLHF. The CDR3 DNA reads as TGCGCCAGCAGCTTGGGTTTCGGGGGGAATTCACCCCTCCACTTT. This chain uses TRBV5-1 with TRBJ1-6, with D maybe TRBD1 (5 bases). Per germline, CDR1 SGHRS and CDR2 YFSETQ. The CDR3 has 15 residues. Trimming left V 0 bases short and J 7 bases short, with 11 bases between.

The CDR3 region is CASSLGQGIRTNYGYTF. The CDR3 DNA sequence: TGTGCCAGCAGTTTAGGGCAGGGGATTAGGACCAACTATGGCTACACCTTC. The chain has TRBV28 and TRBJ1-2; TRBD1 is a possible D gene (6 bases). With 2 bases removed from V and 2 bases from J, the gap between germline ends came to 18 bases. The germline V gene encodes CDR1 MDHEN and CDR2 SYDVKM. This CDR3 is built from 17 residues.

In regard to this clone: At one end, the junction sequence differs from germline, possibly due to a read error. The gene calls are TRBV7-9 and TRBJ2-7; TRBD1 matches 11 bases. From germline, CDR1 is SEHNR and CDR2 FQNEAQ (reference sequence). CDR3 length equals 16 residues. The CDR3 region is CSSSLYPDRGPYEQYF. The CDR3 nucleotides read TGTTCCAGCAGCCTCTACCCGGACAGGGGGCCTTACGAGCAGTACTTC.

The V and J genes are TRBV5-6 and TRBJ2-7; D is perhaps TRBD1 (5 bases). Germline lookup yields CDR1 SGHDT and CDR2 YYEEEE. V was shortened by 2 bases and J by 6 bases, with 18 bases between the two germline ends. This CDR3 has 15 residues. The CDR3 nucleotides are TGTGCCAGCAGCTTAGCCGAAGGGGTACCAGGCGAGCAGTACTTC. Its translation: CASSLAEGVPGEQYF.

The chain couples TRBV27 to TRBJ1-6, with TRBD1 matching 7 bases. The CDR3 contains 12 residues. CDR1 and CDR2 (germline): MNHEY, SMNVEV (reference sequence). Trimming at V came to 3 bases and at J to 10 bases, leaving 0 bases not matched to a gene. The CDR3 nucleotides are TGTGCCAGCAGTTTCAGGGGGTCACCCCTCCACTTT. Protein sequence: CASSFRGSPLHF.

In its sample, this clone was seen once. The J gene is TRBJ1-1, the V gene TRBV27; D gene uncertain. Looked up from germline, CDR1 is MNHEY and CDR2 is SMNVEV (reference sequence). This CDR3 region has 14 residues. V lost 5 bases, J lost 1 base, and 11 bases lay in between. CDR3 sequence reads: CASSPDSRNTEAFF. The CDR3 DNA is TGTGCCAGCAGTCCAGACTCCAGGAACACTGAAGCTTTCTTT.